The 9 T cell receptor beta chains presented below share a single source sample, sequenced in a study of cytotoxic CD8 clonotypes in ibrutinib-treated CLL. Sequencing was performed with immunoSEQ multiplex PCR; in TCRdb, only in-frame clones are kept and a portion is missing. Here the sample spans approximately 84,000 clones, around 79% being singletons. Here the sequenced sample was PBMCs, taken after 12 months of ibrutinib treatment. Receptor source: a human donor with chronic lymphocytic leukemia.

The V and J genes are TRBV4-3 and TRBJ2-3; D is ambiguous. CDR1 is LGHNA, CDR2 YSLEER, per germline. With 3 bases removed from V and 0 bases from J, the gap between germline ends came to 10 bases. This CDR3 region has 15 residues. The CDR3 is CASSHSPDSTDTQYF. Here the CDR3 DNA reads TGCGCCAGCAGCCACAGCCCGGACAGCACAGATACGCAGTATTTT.

This chain uses TRBV2 with TRBJ2-5; TRBD2 matches 7 bases. This CDR3 has 16 amino acids. Germline CDR1 reads SNHLY; CDR2 reads FYNNEI. V shed 6 bases and J 2 bases; nucleotides not matched to a gene: 12. The chain's CDR3 is CASSSGWGGTQETQYF. CDR3 nucleotide sequence: TGTGCCAGCAGCAGCGGGTGGGGGGGAACGCAAGAGACCCAGTACTTC.

The chain carries TRBV6-1 and TRBJ2-3, with D possibly called TRBD1 or TRBD2 (6 bases each). CDR3 size: 14 residues. Germline V gives CDR1 MNHNS, CDR2 SASEGT. V was trimmed by 6 bases and J by 0 bases, leaving 10 bases between them. The CDR3 nucleotides are TGTGCCAGCAGCCCCGGGGGCAGCACAGATACGCAGTATTTT. This translates into CASSPGGSTDTQYF.

This clone turned up a few times. The rearrangement joins TRBV5-1 to TRBJ2-1; the match to TRBD2 covers 9 bases. CDR1 is SGHRS and CDR2 is YFSETQ in the germline V gene. This CDR3 contains 15 residues. V was clipped by 7 bases and J by 0 bases; unmatched bases: 5. CDR3 nucleotides: TGCGCCAGCCAGCGGGAGGTCAGCTCCTACAATGAGCAGTTCTTC. Amino acid sequence: CASQREVSSYNEQFF.

The chain couples TRBV6-5 to TRBJ1-2, with D hard to call. Trimming left V 7 bases short and J 5 bases short, with 14 bases between. Germline lookup yields CDR1 MNHEY and CDR2 SVGAGI. This CDR3 region has 13 residues. The DNA for the CDR3 is TGTGCCAGCACCCCGTGGAGAGTGTATGGCTACACCTTC. Protein product: CASTPWRVYGYTF.

For the CDR3, the DNA is TGTGCCAGCAGTGTCCCCAATCAGCCCCAGCATTTT. Its translation: CASSVPNQPQHF. V gene TRBV28 combines with J gene TRBJ1-5; D is undetermined. The ends were cut back, 5 bases at V and 3 bases at J, with 5 bases in the middle. The germline V gene has CDR1 MDHEN and CDR2 SYDVKM. This CDR3 is built from 12 residues. The full variable domain, rest sourced from reference TRBV28 and TRBJ1-5, is DVKVTQSSRYLVKRTGEKVFLECVQDMDHENMFWYRQDPGLGLRLIYFSYDVKMKEKGDIPEGYSVSREKKERFSLILESASTNQTSMYLCASSVPNQPQHFGDGTRLSIL.

The genes are TRBV28 and TRBJ2-1; 9 bases are shared with TRBD2. The CDR3 covers 16 residues. CDR1 and CDR2 (germline): MDHEN, SYDVKM. After removal of 1 base from V and 7 bases from J, the junction contained 8 bases not matched to a gene. This CDR3 reads CASSLLGSGGRNEQFF. CDR3 DNA: TGTGCCAGCAGTTTATTGGGTAGCGGGGGCCGAAATGAGCAGTTCTTC.

In its sample, this clone was seen a few times. The V and J genes are TRBV11-2 and TRBJ2-3; D tentatively fits TRBD1 or TRBD2 (5 bases each). With 5 bases removed from V and 0 bases from J, the gap between germline ends came to 9 bases. The germline CDR1 and CDR2 sequences are SGHAT and FQNNGV. There are 14 residues in the CDR3. CDR3 nucleotide sequence: TGTGCCAGCAGCCGGGACGGAAGCACAGATACGCAGTATTTT. The encoded protein is CASSRDGSTDTQYF.

The chain recombines TRBV5-1 with TRBJ2-7, with 7 positions matching TRBD2. The V segment lost 0 bases and the J segment 6 bases; nucleotides outside the gene matches: 6. Germline CDR1 is SGHRS and CDR2 is YFSETQ. The CDR3 consists of 14 residues. As DNA, the CDR3 is TGCGCCAGCAGCTTGGCCGCGGGAGTGGTCGAGCAGTACTTC. It is translated as CASSLAAGVVEQYF.